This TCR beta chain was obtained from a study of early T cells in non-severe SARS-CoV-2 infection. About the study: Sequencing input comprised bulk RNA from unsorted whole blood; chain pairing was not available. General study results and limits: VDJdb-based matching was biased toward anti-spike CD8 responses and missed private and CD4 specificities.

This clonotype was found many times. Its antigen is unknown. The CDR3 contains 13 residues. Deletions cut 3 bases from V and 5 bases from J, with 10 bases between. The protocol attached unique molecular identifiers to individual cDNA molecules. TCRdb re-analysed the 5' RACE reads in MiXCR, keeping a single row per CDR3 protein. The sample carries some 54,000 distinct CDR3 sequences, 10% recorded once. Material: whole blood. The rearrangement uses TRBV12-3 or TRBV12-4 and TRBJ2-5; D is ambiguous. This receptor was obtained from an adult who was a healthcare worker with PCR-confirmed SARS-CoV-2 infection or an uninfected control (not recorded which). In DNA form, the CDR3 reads TGTGCCAGCAGTTTGGCCGGGCTGGAGACCCAGTACTTC. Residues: CASSLAGLETQYF.